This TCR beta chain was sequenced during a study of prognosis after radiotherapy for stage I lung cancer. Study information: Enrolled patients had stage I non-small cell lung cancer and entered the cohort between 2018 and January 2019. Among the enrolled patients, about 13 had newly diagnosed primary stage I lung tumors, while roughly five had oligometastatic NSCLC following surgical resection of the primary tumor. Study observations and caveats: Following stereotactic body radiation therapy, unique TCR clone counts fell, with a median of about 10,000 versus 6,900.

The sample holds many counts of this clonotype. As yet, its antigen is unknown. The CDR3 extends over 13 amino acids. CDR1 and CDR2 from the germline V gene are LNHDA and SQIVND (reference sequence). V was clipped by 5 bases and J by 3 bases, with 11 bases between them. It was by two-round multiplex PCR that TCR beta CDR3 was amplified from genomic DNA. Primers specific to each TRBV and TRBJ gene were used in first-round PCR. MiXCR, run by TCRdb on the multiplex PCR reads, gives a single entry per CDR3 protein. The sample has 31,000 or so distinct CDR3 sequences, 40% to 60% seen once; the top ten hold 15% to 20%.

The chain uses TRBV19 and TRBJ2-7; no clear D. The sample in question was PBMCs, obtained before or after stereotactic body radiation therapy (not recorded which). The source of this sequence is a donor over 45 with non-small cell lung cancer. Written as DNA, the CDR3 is TGTGCCAGTAGTTCCAACGACAACTACGAGCAGTACTTC. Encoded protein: CASSSNDNYEQYF.